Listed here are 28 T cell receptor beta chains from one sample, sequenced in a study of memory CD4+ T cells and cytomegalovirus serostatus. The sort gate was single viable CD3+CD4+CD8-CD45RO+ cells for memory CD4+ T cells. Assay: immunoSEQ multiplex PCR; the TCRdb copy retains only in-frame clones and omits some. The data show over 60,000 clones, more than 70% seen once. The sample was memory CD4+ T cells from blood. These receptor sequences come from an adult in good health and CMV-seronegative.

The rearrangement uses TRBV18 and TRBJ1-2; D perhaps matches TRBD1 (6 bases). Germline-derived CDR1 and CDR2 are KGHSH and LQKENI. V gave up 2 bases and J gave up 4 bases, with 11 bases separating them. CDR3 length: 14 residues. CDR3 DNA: TGTGCCAGCTCACCAAGGCAGGGGACCTATGGCTACACCTTC. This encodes CASSPRQGTYGYTF.

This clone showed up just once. CDR3 sequence reads: CASSLVMSSGRGDTQYF. Here the CDR3 DNA reads TGTGCCAGCAGTTTAGTCATGAGTAGCGGCCGGGGAGATACGCAGTATTTT. The chain has TRBV27 and TRBJ2-3; a possible D gene is TRBD2 (6 bases). Trimming cost V 2 bases and J 5 bases, with 20 bases left between them. Germline V CDR1 and CDR2: MNHEY, SMNVEV (reference sequence). CDR3 size: 17 residues.

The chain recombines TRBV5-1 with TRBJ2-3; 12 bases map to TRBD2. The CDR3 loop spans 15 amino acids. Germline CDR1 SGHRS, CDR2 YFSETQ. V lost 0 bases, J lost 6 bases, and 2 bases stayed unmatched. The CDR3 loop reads CASSLGLAGEDTQYF. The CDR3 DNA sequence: TGCGCCAGCAGCTTGGGACTAGCGGGGGAGGATACGCAGTATTTT.

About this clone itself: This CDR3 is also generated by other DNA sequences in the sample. In DNA form, the CDR3 reads TGCGCCAGCAGCTTGGAAGGGCAGGGGGATGGCTACACCTTC. This sequence encodes CASSLEGQGDGYTF. The V gene is TRBV5-1, the J gene TRBJ1-2; TRBD1 matches at 7 bases. Trimming at V came to 0 bases and at J to 6 bases, leaving 5 bases not matched to a gene. The germline gives CDR1 SGHRS, CDR2 YFSETQ. The CDR3 runs to 14 residues.

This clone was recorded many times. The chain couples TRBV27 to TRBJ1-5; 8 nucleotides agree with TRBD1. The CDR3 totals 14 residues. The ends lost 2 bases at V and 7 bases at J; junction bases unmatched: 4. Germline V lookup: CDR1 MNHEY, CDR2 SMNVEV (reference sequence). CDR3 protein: CASSLKTGGQPQHF. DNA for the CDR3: TGTGCCAGCAGTTTAAAAACAGGGGGACAGCCCCAGCATTTT.

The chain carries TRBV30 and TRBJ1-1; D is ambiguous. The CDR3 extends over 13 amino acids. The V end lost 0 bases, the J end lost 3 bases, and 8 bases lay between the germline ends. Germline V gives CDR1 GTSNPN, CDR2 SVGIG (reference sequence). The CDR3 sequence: CAWSVFYDTEAFF. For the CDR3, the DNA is TGTGCCTGGAGTGTTTTCTACGACACTGAAGCTTTCTTT. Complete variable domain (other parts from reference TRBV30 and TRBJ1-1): SQTIHQWPATLVQPVGSPLSLECTVEGTSNPNLYWYRQAAGRGLQLLFYSVGIGQISSEVPQNLSASRPQDRQFILSSKKLLLSDSGFYLCAWSVFYDTEAFFGQGTRLTVV.

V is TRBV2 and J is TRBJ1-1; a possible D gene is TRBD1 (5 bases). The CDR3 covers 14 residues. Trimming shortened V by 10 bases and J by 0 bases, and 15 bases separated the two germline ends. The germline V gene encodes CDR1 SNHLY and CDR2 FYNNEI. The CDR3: CAIPSGFMNTEAFF. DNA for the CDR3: TGTGCCATTCCCTCAGGGTTCATGAACACTGAAGCTTTCTTT.

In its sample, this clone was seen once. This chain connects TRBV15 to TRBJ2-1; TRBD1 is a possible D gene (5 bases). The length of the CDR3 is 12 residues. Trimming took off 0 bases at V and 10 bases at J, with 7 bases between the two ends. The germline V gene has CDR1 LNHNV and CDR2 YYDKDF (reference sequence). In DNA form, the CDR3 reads TGTGCCACCAGCAGAGATAGGGGAGAGCAGTTCTTC. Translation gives CATSRDRGEQFF.

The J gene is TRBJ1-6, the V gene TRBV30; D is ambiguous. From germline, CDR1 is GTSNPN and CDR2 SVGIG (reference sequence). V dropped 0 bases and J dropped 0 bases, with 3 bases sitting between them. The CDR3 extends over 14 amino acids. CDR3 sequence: CAWSVSSYNSPLHF. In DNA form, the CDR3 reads TGTGCCTGGAGTGTTAGCTCCTATAATTCACCCCTCCACTTT.

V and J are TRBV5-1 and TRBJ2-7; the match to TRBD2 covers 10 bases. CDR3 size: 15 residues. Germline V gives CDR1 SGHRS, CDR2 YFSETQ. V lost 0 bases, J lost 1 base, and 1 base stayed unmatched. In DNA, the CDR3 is TGCGCCAGCAGCTTGGAACTAGCGGGGTCCTACGAGCAGTACTTC. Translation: CASSLELAGSYEQYF.

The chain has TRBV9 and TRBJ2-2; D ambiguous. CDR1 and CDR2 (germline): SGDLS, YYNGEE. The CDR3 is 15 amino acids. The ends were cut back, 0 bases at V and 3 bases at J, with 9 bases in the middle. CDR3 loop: CASSVGSRDTGELFF. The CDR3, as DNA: TGTGCCAGCAGCGTAGGCTCCCGGGACACCGGGGAGCTGTTTTTT.

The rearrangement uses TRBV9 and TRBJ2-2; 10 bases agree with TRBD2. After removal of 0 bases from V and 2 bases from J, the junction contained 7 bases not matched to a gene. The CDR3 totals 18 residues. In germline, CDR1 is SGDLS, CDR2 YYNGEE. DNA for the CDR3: TGTGCCAGCAGCGTAGGACCCAGCGGGAGGGTTAACACCGGGGAGCTGTTTTTT. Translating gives CASSVGPSGRVNTGELFF.

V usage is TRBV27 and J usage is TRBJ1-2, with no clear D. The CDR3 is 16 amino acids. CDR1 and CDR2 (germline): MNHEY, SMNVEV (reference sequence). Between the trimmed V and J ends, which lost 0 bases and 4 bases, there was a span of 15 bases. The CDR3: CASSLSGRVGPYGYTF. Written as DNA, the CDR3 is TGTGCCAGCAGTTTATCGGGGAGGGTGGGTCCCTATGGCTACACCTTC.

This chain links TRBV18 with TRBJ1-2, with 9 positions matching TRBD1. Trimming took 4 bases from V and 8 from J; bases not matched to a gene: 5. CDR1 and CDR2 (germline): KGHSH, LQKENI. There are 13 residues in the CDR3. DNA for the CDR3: TGTGCCAGCTCACGGGGACAGGGCGAGGGCTACACCTTC. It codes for CASSRGQGEGYTF. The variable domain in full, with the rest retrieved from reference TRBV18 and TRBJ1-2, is NAGVMQNPRHLVRRRGQEARLRCSPMKGHSHVYWYRQLPEEGLKFMVYLQKENIIDESGMPKERFSAEFPKEGPSILRIQQVVRGDSAAYFCASSRGQGEGYTFGSGTRLTVV.

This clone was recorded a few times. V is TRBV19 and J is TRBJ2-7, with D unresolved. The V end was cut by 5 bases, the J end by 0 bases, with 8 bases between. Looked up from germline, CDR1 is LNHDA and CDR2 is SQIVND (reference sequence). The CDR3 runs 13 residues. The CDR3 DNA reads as TGTGCCAGTAGTTTAACAGCCTCCTACGAGCAGTACTTC. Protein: CASSLTASYEQYF.

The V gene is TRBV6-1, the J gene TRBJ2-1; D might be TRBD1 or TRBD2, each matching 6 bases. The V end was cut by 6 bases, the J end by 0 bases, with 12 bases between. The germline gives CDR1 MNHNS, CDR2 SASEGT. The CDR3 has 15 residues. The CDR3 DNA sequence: TGTGCCAGCAGGACTAGGGGGAGCTCCTACAATGAGCAGTTCTTC. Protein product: CASRTRGSSYNEQFF.

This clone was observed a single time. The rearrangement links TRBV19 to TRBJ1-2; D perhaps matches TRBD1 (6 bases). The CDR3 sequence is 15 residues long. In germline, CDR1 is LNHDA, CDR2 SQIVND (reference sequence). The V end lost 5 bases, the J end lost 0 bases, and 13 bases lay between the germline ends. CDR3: CASSLYREANYGYTF. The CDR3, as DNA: TGTGCCAGTAGTCTCTACAGGGAAGCTAACTATGGCTACACCTTC.

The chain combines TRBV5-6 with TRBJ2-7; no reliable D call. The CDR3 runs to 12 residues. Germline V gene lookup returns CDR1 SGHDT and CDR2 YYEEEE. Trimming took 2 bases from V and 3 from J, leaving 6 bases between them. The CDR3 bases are TGTGCCAGCAGCTTACGAGACTACGAGCAGTACTTC. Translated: CASSLRDYEQYF.

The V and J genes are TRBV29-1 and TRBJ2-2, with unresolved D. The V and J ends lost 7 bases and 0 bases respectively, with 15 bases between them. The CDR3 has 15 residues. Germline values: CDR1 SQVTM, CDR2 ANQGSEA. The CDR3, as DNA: TGCAGCGCTGTCCGAGGACCGACGAACACCGGGGAGCTGTTTTTT. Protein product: CSAVRGPTNTGELFF.

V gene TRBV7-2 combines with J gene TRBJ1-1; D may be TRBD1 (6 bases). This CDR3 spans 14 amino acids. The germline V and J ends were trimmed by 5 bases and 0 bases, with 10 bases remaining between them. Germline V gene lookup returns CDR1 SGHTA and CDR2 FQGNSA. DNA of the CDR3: TGTGCCAGCAGCCTGGGACACATGAACACTGAAGCTTTCTTT. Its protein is CASSLGHMNTEAFF. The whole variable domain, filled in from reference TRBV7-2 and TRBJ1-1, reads GAGVSQSPSNKVTEKGKDVELRCDPISGHTALYWYRQSLGQGLEFLIYFQGNSAPDKSGLPSDRFSAERTGGSVSTLTIQRTQQEDSAVYLCASSLGHMNTEAFFGQGTRLTVV.

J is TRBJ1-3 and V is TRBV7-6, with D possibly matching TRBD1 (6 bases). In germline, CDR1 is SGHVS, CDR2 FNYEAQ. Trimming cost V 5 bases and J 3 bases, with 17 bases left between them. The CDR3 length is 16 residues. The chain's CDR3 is CASSNRVGAGGNTIYF. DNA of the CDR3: TGTGCCAGCAGCAACCGCGTGGGGGCAGGTGGAAACACCATATATTTT.

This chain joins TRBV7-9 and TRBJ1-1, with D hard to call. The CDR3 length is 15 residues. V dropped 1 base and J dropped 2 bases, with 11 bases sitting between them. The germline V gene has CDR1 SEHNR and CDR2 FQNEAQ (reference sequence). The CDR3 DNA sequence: TGTGCCAGCAGCTTAGGCCAAGAACGAAACACTGAAGCTTTCTTT. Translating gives CASSLGQERNTEAFF.

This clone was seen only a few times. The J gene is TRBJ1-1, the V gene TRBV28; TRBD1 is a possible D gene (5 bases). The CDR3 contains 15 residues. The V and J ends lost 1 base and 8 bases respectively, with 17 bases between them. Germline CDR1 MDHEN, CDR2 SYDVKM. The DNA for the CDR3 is TGTGCCAGCAGTTTATCCGTCCCGGGACTTAAAGAAGCTTTCTTT. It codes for CASSLSVPGLKEAFF.

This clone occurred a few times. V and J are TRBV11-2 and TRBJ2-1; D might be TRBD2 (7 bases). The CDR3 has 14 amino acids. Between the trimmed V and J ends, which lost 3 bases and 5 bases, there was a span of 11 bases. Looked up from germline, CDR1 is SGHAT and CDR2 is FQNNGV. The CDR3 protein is CASSFAGGHNEQFF. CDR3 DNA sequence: TGTGCCAGCAGCTTTGCCGGGGGGCACAATGAGCAGTTCTTC.

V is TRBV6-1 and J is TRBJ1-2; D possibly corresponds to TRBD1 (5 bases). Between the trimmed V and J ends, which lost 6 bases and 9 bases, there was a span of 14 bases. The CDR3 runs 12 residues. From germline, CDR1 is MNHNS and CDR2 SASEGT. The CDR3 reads CASSMGVESYTF. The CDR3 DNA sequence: TGTGCCAGCAGCATGGGGGTAGAGAGCTACACCTTC.

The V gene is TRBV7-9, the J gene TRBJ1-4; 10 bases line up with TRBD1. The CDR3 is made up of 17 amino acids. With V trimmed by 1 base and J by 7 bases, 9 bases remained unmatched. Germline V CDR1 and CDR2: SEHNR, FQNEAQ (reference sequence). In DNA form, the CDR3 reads TGTGCCAGCAGCTTAGGTGGAACCGGGACAGGGGCTGAAAAACTGTTTTTT. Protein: CASSLGGTGTGAEKLFF.

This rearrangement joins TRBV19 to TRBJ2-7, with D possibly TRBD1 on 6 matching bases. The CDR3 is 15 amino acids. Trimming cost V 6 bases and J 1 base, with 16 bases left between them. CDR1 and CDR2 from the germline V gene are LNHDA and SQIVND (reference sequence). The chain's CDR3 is CASRSVGGQSYEQYF. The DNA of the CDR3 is TGTGCCAGTAGATCGGTTGGTGGACAGTCCTACGAGCAGTACTTC.

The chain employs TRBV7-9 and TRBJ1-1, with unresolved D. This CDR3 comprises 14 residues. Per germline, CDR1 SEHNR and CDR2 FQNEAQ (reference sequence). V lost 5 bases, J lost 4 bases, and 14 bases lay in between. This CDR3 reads CASSDRFGSTEAFF. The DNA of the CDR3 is TGTGCCAGCAGCGATAGGTTTGGAAGCACTGAAGCTTTCTTT.